A selection of T cell receptor beta chains follows, all from one sample in a study of blood T cell repertoires in COVID-19. Generated by immunoSEQ multiplex PCR, the TCRdb table keeps only in-frame clones and is missing some. The sample has roughly 240,000 clones, 85% to 90% seen once. Sequenced material: PBMCs or T cells enriched from blood (not recorded which). These receptors came from a man in his fifties or sixties who had been exposed to COVID-19. CDR3s include the opening cysteine and the closing phenylalanine or tryptophan.

TRBV5-6,TRBJ1-2,CASRPLELANYGYTF
TRBV5-1,TRBJ2-5,CASSLAGISQETQYF
TRBV9,TRBJ1-4,CASSPAWEVGEKLFF
TRBV11-2,TRBJ2-3,CASSVDRADTQYF
TRBV15,TRBJ2-7,CATSREGTGAREQYF
TRBV4-2,TRBJ2-3,CASSQVFPRLAGRSTDTQYF
TRBV19,TRBJ1-2,CASSRLGGVRIGYTF
TRBV11-3,TRBJ1-6,CASSLRQGGSPLHF
TRBV6-5,TRBJ2-5,CASTSGETQYF
TRBV5-4,TRBJ2-2,CASQPPGHLGELFF
TRBV27,TRBJ1-5,CASRSGTGSNQPQHF
TRBV6-5,TRBJ2-1,CASTSGVYNEQFF
TRBV4-1,TRBJ2-1,CASSLESRHFRGNEQFF
TRBV5-1,TRBJ1-2,CASSFQQGGSNYGYTF
TRBV7-9,TRBJ2-1,CASSFSGVLYNEQFF
TRBV4-2,TRBJ2-1,CASSQVLAGSNEQFF
TRBV27,TRBJ1-1,CASSSLFGQLTLSEAFF
TRBV6-5,TRBJ1-1,CASTGQGAEAFF
TRBV28,TRBJ2-4,CASSVAQGDKNIQYF
TRBV29-1,TRBJ2-1,CSVEGGREGNEQFF
TRBV7-8,TRBJ1-2,CASSLDRHYGYTF
TRBV20-1,TRBJ2-1,CSAPRLDEQFF
TRBV9,TRBJ1-2,CASSVARGHGYTF
TRBV18,TRBJ1-5,CASSQSGNNQPQHF
TRBV28,TRBJ2-1,CASSTGTSGYNEQFF
TRBV10-3,TRBJ2-3,CAISGQGNTDTQYF
TRBV20-1,TRBJ1-5,CSASLWDGWGDNQPQHF
TRBV5-5,TRBJ1-2,CASSLGVHYGYTF
TRBV19,TRBJ2-3,CARPLAGNTDTQYF
TRBV6-6,TRBJ1-2,CASITRAWANYGYTF
TRBV7-9,TRBJ1-3,CASSSGTPGNTIYF
TRBV12-1,TRBJ2-3,CASSFSPGQGTDTQYF
TRBV5-6,TRBJ1-4,CASSWGPLNAEKLFF
TRBV12-5,TRBJ2-3,CASAPPSSHQTLTGVSTDTQYF
TRBV6-5,TRBJ1-5,CASSYRGNQPQHF
TRBV5-1,TRBJ1-2,CASSLTGAGYGYTF
TRBV2,TRBJ2-4,CASSDRGTSGGGAKNIQYF
TRBV18,TRBJ2-1,CASSQGLADYNEQFF
TRBV5-1,TRBJ2-7,CASKVYRAEDEQYF
TRBV3-1/TRBV3-2,TRBJ1-2,CASSPMAGANYGYTF
TRBV29-1,TRBJ2-5,CSVGQLVETQYF
TRBV7-9,TRBJ1-4,CASSQGRGQVMEKLFF
TRBV7-8,TRBJ2-2,CASTETGQGNTGELFF
TRBV10-2,TRBJ2-2,CASSDMGLAGVVGELFF
TRBV11-3,TRBJ1-1,CASSLDWAEAFF
TRBV2,TRBJ1-2,CASSEGQFRYGYTF
TRBV21-1,TRBJ1-2,CASSPHLPLLPSRF
TRBV5-1,TRBJ1-5,CASSFTGRPDQPQHF
TRBV2,TRBJ2-1,CASRGLTSHNEQFF
TRBV7-9,TRBJ1-2,CASSLIHRQGPEGYTF
TRBV25-1,TRBJ1-2,CASSESGLSGNYGYTF
TRBV10-3,TRBJ1-6,CAIGPGNSPLHF
TRBV2,TRBJ1-1,CASSEVGGQVGNTEAFF
TRBV29-1,TRBJ1-4,CSASSGQRSEKLFF
TRBV4-1,TRBJ2-1,CASSQTSYNEQFF
TRBV5-4,TRBJ2-6,CASSFGGLSSSGANVLTF